The 23 T cell receptor beta chains in this list originate from one sample, sequenced in a study of blood T cells in healthy people across ages. Combining a sample-barcoded 5' primer with a J-beta primer mix, a second PCR ran for about 6 to 12 cycles. TCRdb recomputed calls from the 5' RACE reads with MiXCR, one row per CDR3 protein. The sample shows around 1.5 million distinct CDR3 sequences, about 35% of them seen only once. The sample was blood. These receptors were collected from a woman in her twenties or thirties in good health.

This clonotype has a handful of counts. The V call is TRBV7-3, the J call TRBJ2-3; TRBD2 agrees at 7 bases. This CDR3 spans 15 amino acids. The germline CDR1 and CDR2 sequences are SGHTA and FQGTGA. J gave up 8 bases and V 5 bases, and 13 bases lay outside the gene matches. The CDR3 here is CASSVGTTLGSTQYF. In DNA form, the CDR3 reads TGTGCCAGCAGCGTGGGGACTACCCTCGGTAGTACGCAGTATTTT.

This clonotype has only a few counts. This sequence joins TRBV5-1 and TRBJ2-3, with D unresolved. Germline-derived CDR1 and CDR2 are SGHRS and YFSETQ. This CDR3 spans 15 amino acids. The germline V and J ends were trimmed by 0 bases and 2 bases, with 10 bases remaining between them. CDR3 sequence: CASSLDGKNTDTQYF. CDR3 DNA sequence: TGCGCCAGCAGCTTGGATGGAAAAAACACAGATACGCAGTATTTT.

This clonotype was detected only a few times. The chain has TRBV12-3 or TRBV12-4 and TRBJ1-2; 10 positions match TRBD1. The CDR3 runs 14 residues. J was trimmed by 13 bases and V by 3 bases; bases with no gene match: 11. CDR3 in amino acids: CASSFWGQGMFCTF. In DNA form, the CDR3 reads TGTGCCAGCAGTTTCTGGGGACAGGGGATGTTTTGCACCTTC.

V gene TRBV4-1 combines with J gene TRBJ1-1, with D uncertain. The CDR3 extends over 15 amino acids. Germline loops: CDR1 MGHRA, CDR2 YSYEKL. The V and J ends lost 0 bases and 4 bases respectively, with 12 bases between them. The CDR3 spells CASSQDRVPTTEAFF. The CDR3 coding sequence is TGCGCCAGCAGCCAAGATCGGGTCCCGACCACTGAAGCTTTCTTT.

The sample holds a few counts of this clonotype. The J gene is TRBJ1-1, the V gene TRBV6-2 or TRBV6-3; TRBD1 aligns across 7 bases. Trimming removed 0 bases from V and 4 bases from J; junction bases left unmatched: 17. Germline lookup yields CDR1 MNHEY and CDR2 SVGEGT. The CDR3 loop spans 19 amino acids. The CDR3 DNA reads as TGTGCCAGCAGTTACTCGTTCGCAGGACCCCAGGGGGAGGCCACTGAAGCTTTCTTT. Translation: CASSYSFAGPQGEATEAFF.

The V gene is TRBV7-8, the J gene TRBJ2-3, with 12 bases aligning to TRBD2. Trimming at V came to 5 bases and at J to 5 bases, leaving 11 bases not matched to a gene. Germline CDR1 and CDR2: SGHVS and FQNEAQ. The CDR3 totals 17 residues. This CDR3 is CASSRRTSGAVVDTQYF. CDR3 nucleotides: TGTGCCAGCAGCCGACGGACTAGCGGGGCTGTAGTAGATACGCAGTATTTT.

The chain recombines TRBV6-1 with TRBJ1-2, with TRBD1 matching 10 bases. The germline CDR1 and CDR2 sequences are MNHNS and SASEGT. The CDR3 is made up of 17 amino acids. The trim removed 3 bases at V and 7 bases at J, leaving 14 bases unmatched. As DNA, the CDR3 is TGTGCCAGCAGTGATCCGGGACAGGGGATAATAAAAGGTGGCTACACCTTC. Amino acid sequence: CASSDPGQGIIKGGYTF.

The chain couples TRBV20-1 to TRBJ1-2; D remains unclear. Germline CDR1 DFQATT, CDR2 SNEGSKA (reference sequence). The CDR3 runs to 14 residues. V lost 0 bases and J 1 base, leaving 9 bases between the germline ends. CDR3 nucleotide sequence: TGCAGTGCTAGAGATGTCAGATTTAACTATGGCTACACCTTC. This sequence encodes CSARDVRFNYGYTF.

This rearrangement joins TRBV7-3 to TRBJ2-4, with D maybe TRBD2 (6 bases). The DNA matches TRBJ2-7 better at its end, which makes the J call doubtful. The CDR3 runs to 17 residues. The V gene's germline CDR1 is SGHTA and CDR2 FQGTGA. CDR3 sequence (DNA): TGTGCCAGCAGCTTAATGGGTTCCGGGAGTACGAATGACGAGCAGTACTTC. It specifies CASSLMGSGSTNDEQYF.

The CDR3, as DNA: TGCAGTGCCCCCCGTCAGGACAGGGGTGACACTGAAGCTTTCTTT. This encodes CSAPRQDRGDTEAFF. V gene TRBV20-1 combines with J gene TRBJ1-1; TRBD1 agrees at 9 bases. This CDR3 contains 15 residues. Germline-derived CDR1 and CDR2 are DFQATT and SNEGSKA (reference sequence). V dropped 6 bases and J dropped 3; count of bases not matched to a gene: 11.

This clonotype has only a few counts. The genes are TRBV7-3 and TRBJ2-1, with TRBD2 as a possible D gene (6 bases). Germline V CDR1 and CDR2: SGHTA, FQGTGA. V was clipped by 3 bases and J by 8 bases, with 11 bases between them. The length of the CDR3 is 13 residues. The CDR3 here is CASSLGREDEQFF. As DNA, the CDR3 is TGTGCCAGCAGCTTGGGCAGGGAGGATGAGCAGTTCTTC.

The J gene is TRBJ1-5, the V gene TRBV20-1; maybe TRBD1 (5 bases). V lost 4 bases and J 0 bases, leaving 16 bases between the germline ends. Germline V CDR1 and CDR2: DFQATT, SNEGSKA (reference sequence). This CDR3 has 16 amino acids. For the CDR3, the DNA is TGCAGTGCTACCCTCGGGGGGGGATATAGCAATCAGCCCCAGCATTTT. Its protein is CSATLGGGYSNQPQHF.

There are many counts of this clonotype. The rearrangement joins TRBV10-3 to TRBJ2-7; 11 positions agree with TRBD1. Unmatched junction bases numbered 1, after V lost 6 bases and J lost 3 bases. Per germline, CDR1 ENHRY and CDR2 SYGVKD. There are 13 residues in the CDR3. This chain's CDR3 is CAISGTGGYEQYF. DNA for the CDR3: TGTGCCATCAGCGGGACAGGGGGCTACGAGCAGTACTTC.

This clonotype turned up a few times. The chain employs TRBV7-8 and TRBJ2-7; tentative D call: TRBD2 (5 bases). Deletions cut 5 bases from V and 4 bases from J, with 18 bases between. CDR1 SGHVS and CDR2 FQNEAQ come from the germline V gene. The CDR3 extends over 15 amino acids. This chain's CDR3 is CASSPGSGSVYEQYF. The CDR3 coding sequence is TGTGCCAGCAGCCCCGGTTCGGGGTCCGTATACGAGCAGTACTTC.

This clonotype was observed many times. The V gene is TRBV7-2, the J gene TRBJ2-1; D unresolved. Trimming shortened V by 1 base and J by 8 bases, and 15 bases separated the two germline ends. CDR3 length: 15 amino acids. Looked up from germline, CDR1 is SGHTA and CDR2 is FQGNSA. The CDR3: CASSLEVGFGHEQFF. CDR3 DNA sequence: TGTGCCAGCAGCTTAGAAGTCGGCTTCGGGCATGAGCAGTTCTTC.

This clonotype occurred many times. The V call is TRBV29-1, the J call TRBJ2-7; possibly TRBD2 for D (5 bases). Germline V gene sequence: CDR1 SQVTM, CDR2 ANQGSEA. This CDR3 is 12 amino acids long. With 1 base removed from V and 1 base from J, the gap between germline ends came to 5 bases. The CDR3 spells CSVEGESYEQYF. The CDR3 region has the DNA TGCAGCGTTGAAGGGGAGTCCTACGAGCAGTACTTC.

The chain employs TRBV27 and TRBJ2-7; no clear D gene. The CDR3 runs 15 residues. Looked up from germline, CDR1 is MNHEY and CDR2 is SMNVEV (reference sequence). The V and J ends lost 3 bases and 2 bases respectively, with 14 bases between them. CDR3 nucleotide sequence: TGTGCCAGCAGTTTGATTCCACTACGAACCTACGAGCAGTACTTC. Its protein product is CASSLIPLRTYEQYF.

Only a few counts were recorded for this clonotype. This chain links TRBV29-1 with TRBJ2-3, with 8 positions matching TRBD2. The CDR3 contains 15 residues. Germline V CDR1 and CDR2: SQVTM, ANQGSEA. CDR3 residues: CTAFPGTRSTDTQYF. CDR3 nucleotide sequence: TGCACCGCCTTTCCTGGGACTAGAAGCACAGATACGCAGTATTTT.

The chain joins TRBV20-1 to TRBJ2-7; tentatively, D is TRBD2 (5 bases). The germline V gene encodes CDR1 DFQATT and CDR2 SNEGSKA (reference sequence). CDR3 length equals 15 residues. DNA for the CDR3: TGCTCTGCTTCTAGGGCGGGCAGGTATGCCTACGAGCAGTACTTC. It translates to CSASRAGRYAYEQYF.

This clonotype was counted many times. V is TRBV4-1 and J is TRBJ2-3, with D perhaps being TRBD1 or TRBD2 (5 bases each). Germline values: CDR1 MGHRA, CDR2 YSYEKL. The CDR3 spans 15 residues. The V end was cut by 1 base, the J end by 0 bases, with 8 bases between. CDR3 in amino acids: CASSQVGDSTDTQYF. The CDR3 DNA reads as TGCGCCAGCAGCCAAGTGGGGGATAGCACAGATACGCAGTATTTT.

This clonotype was counted a few times. V is TRBV6-5 and J is TRBJ2-3; 10 nucleotides match TRBD1. Germline V gene sequence: CDR1 MNHEY, CDR2 SVGAGI. Trimming removed 6 bases from V and 4 bases from J; junction bases left unmatched: 7. This CDR3 contains 15 residues. The CDR3 loop is CASSYDRGRADTQYF. CDR3 nucleotides: TGTGCCAGCAGCTACGACAGGGGGCGTGCAGATACGCAGTATTTT.

With regard to this clonotype: At one boundary the junction diverges from the germline segment, which might be a read error. This chain connects TRBV27 to TRBJ2-7, with a tentative D call TRBD1 (5 bases). Germline V gene sequence: CDR1 MNHEY, CDR2 SMNVEV (reference sequence). CDR3 size: 15 residues. CDR3 nucleotide sequence: TGTGCCAGCAGCCCAAGACAGCCGAGCTCCTACGGGCAGTACTTC. It translates to CASSPRQPSSYGQYF.

The table lists this clonotype with a few counts. This CDR3 is CASSPPGLGSEAFF. CDR3 sequence (DNA): TGTGCCAGCAGCCCCCCCGGACTGGGGAGTGAAGCTTTCTTT. The gene calls are TRBV3-1 and TRBJ1-1, with unresolved D. Trimming took 4 bases from V and 7 from J, leaving 16 bases between them. The CDR3 has 14 residues. Germline lookup yields CDR1 LGHDT and CDR2 YNNKEL (reference sequence).